The 24 T cell receptor beta chains below come from one sample, sequenced in a study of T cell changes during pregnancy in multiple sclerosis. Sequencing used immunoSEQ multiplex PCR; TCRdb keeps in-frame clones, though not all of them. This sample has 20,000 to 25,000 clones, with around 90% found just once. This sample comprised CD8+ T cells from peripheral blood mononuclear cells, obtained in the second trimester of pregnancy. These receptors were collected from a female donor in good health, enrolled as a control in a pregnancy study.

The V and J genes are TRBV4-2 and TRBJ1-5; 10 bases map to TRBD1. The germline CDR1 and CDR2 sequences are LGHNA and YNFKEQ. Trimming at V came to 4 bases and at J to 3 bases, leaving 6 bases not matched to a gene. This CDR3 is built from 16 residues. CDR3 in DNA: TGTGCCAGCAGCCCAAGACAGGGGGCGAACAATCAGCCCCAGCATTTT. Translated: CASSPRQGANNQPQHF.

The gene calls are TRBV5-1 and TRBJ2-1, with 9 positions matching TRBD2. This CDR3 has 15 amino acids. V was clipped by 6 bases and J by 7 bases; unmatched bases: 11. CDR1 is SGHRS and CDR2 is YFSETQ in the germline V gene. This chain's CDR3 is CASNRGREIGNEQFF. The CDR3 region has the DNA TGCGCCAGCAACCGCGGGAGGGAAATAGGAAATGAGCAGTTCTTC.

The chain combines TRBV30 with TRBJ1-1; unclear D gene. Trimming took 2 bases from V and 3 from J, leaving 7 bases between them. From germline, CDR1 is GTSNPN and CDR2 SVGIG (reference sequence). This CDR3 region has 12 residues. The CDR3, as DNA: TGTGCCTGGAGTCCCCGGTACACTGAAGCTTTCTTT. The encoded protein is CAWSPRYTEAFF.

This sequence joins TRBV7-2 and TRBJ1-2; perhaps TRBD1 as D (5 bases). From germline, CDR1 is SGHTA and CDR2 FQGNSA. The CDR3 length is 13 residues. V lost 5 bases and J lost 5, with 12 bases in between. The CDR3 sequence is CASSPDTRYGYTF. CDR3 sequence (DNA): TGTGCCAGCAGCCCGGACACCCGTTATGGCTACACCTTC.

The rearrangement joins TRBV27 to TRBJ2-1; 7 bases map to TRBD2. Germline assignment: CDR1 MNHEY and CDR2 SMNVEV (reference sequence). The CDR3 length is 17 residues. V dropped 1 base and J dropped 7; count of bases not matched to a gene: 13. The CDR3 loop is CASSLYSGAGVGNEQFF. CDR3 coding DNA: TGTGCCAGCAGTTTATATTCGGGCGCGGGAGTGGGGAATGAGCAGTTCTTC.

The gene calls are TRBV6-1 and TRBJ1-1, with TRBD1 matching over 9 bases. The germline V gene has CDR1 MNHNS and CDR2 SASEGT. The CDR3 contains 14 residues. Trimming took 1 base from V and 4 from J; bases not matched to a gene: 1. The CDR3 nucleotides are TGTGCCAGCAGTGAAGTGACAGGGGGCACTGAAGCTTTCTTT. Translation: CASSEVTGGTEAFF.

The chain recombines TRBV21-1 with TRBJ2-1; the table's D call of TRBD2 was not tested on the DNA. TRBV21-1 is a pseudogene. The CDR3 loop spans 14 amino acids. CDR3 sequence (DNA): TGTGCCGACAACCCCCTAGCGGGAGTCGATGAGCAGTTCTTC. Translating it yields CADNPLAGVDEQFF.

The chain links TRBV7-9 to TRBJ2-3; maybe TRBD2 (6 bases). The CDR3 runs 15 residues. Germline values: CDR1 SEHNR, CDR2 FQNEAQ (reference sequence). The germline V and J ends were trimmed by 5 bases and 0 bases, with 12 bases remaining between them. DNA of the CDR3: TGTGCCAGCAGCGGGGGGATCCTTAGCACAGATACGCAGTATTTT. Residues: CASSGGILSTDTQYF.

The gene calls are TRBV7-9 and TRBJ2-7; 11 bases align to TRBD2. This CDR3 spans 15 amino acids. Germline loops: CDR1 SEHNR, CDR2 FQNEAQ (reference sequence). With V trimmed by 5 bases and J by 0 bases, 3 bases remained unmatched. CDR3 amino acids: CASSDTSGSSYEQYF. For the CDR3, the DNA is TGTGCCAGCAGCGATACTAGCGGGAGCTCCTACGAGCAGTACTTC.

This sequence joins TRBV6-4 and TRBJ2-1; 10 bases align to TRBD2. The CDR3 is 15 amino acids. Germline CDR1 is MRHNA and CDR2 is SNTAGT. V dropped 5 bases and J dropped 10; count of bases not matched to a gene: 11. The CDR3 bases are TGTGCCAGCAGTCCGGTCCTAGCGGGAGCGTACGAGCAGTTCTTC. Its translation: CASSPVLAGAYEQFF.

The chain combines TRBV6-4 with TRBJ2-1; TRBD2 is a possible D gene (7 bases). This CDR3 is built from 15 residues. Germline V gives CDR1 MRHNA, CDR2 SNTAGT. Deletions cut 4 bases from V and 0 bases from J, with 10 bases between. This CDR3 is CASSVGGGSYNEQFF. CDR3 sequence (DNA): TGTGCCAGCAGTGTAGGGGGGGGCTCCTACAATGAGCAGTTCTTC.

This clone appeared a few times. The chain combines TRBV30 with TRBJ2-2; TRBD1 matches at 10 bases. Germline V gene sequence: CDR1 GTSNPN, CDR2 SVGIG (reference sequence). The V and J ends lost 3 bases and 3 bases, in that order; junction bases with no gene match: 1. This CDR3 has 14 amino acids. This chain's CDR3 is CAWRTGGDTGELFF. For the CDR3, the DNA is TGTGCCTGGAGGACAGGGGGCGACACCGGGGAGCTGTTTTTT.

This clone qualifies as large. Other DNA variants within this sample encode the same CDR3. The chain uses TRBV27 and TRBJ1-2, with a possible D match to TRBD1 (6 bases). Trimming removed 0 bases at V and 4 bases at J, with 12 bases between. This CDR3 spans 15 amino acids. Looked up from germline, CDR1 is MNHEY and CDR2 is SMNVEV (reference sequence). The chain's CDR3 is CASSLSTGSLYGYTF. The CDR3 DNA reads TGTGCCAGCAGTTTATCGACAGGAAGCCTCTATGGCTACACCTTC.

This sequence joins TRBV10-2 and TRBJ1-1; D is perhaps TRBD1 (5 bases). The CDR3 is made up of 14 amino acids. Trimming left V 4 bases short and J 5 bases short, with 14 bases between. Germline V gives CDR1 WSHSY, CDR2 SAAADI. The CDR3 sequence is CASSVGGRGTEAFF. CDR3 nucleotides: TGCGCCAGCAGTGTTGGGGGGAGGGGTACTGAAGCTTTCTTT.

V gene TRBV2 combines with J gene TRBJ2-2; 8 positions match TRBD2. CDR1 and CDR2 (germline): SNHLY, FYNNEI. The CDR3 is 15 amino acids. With V trimmed by 4 bases and J by 5 bases, 6 bases remained unmatched. Here the CDR3 reads CASSGRRGATGELFF. The CDR3 DNA is TGTGCCAGCAGTGGCAGGCGGGGGGCGACCGGGGAGCTGTTTTTT.

The V gene is TRBV28, the J gene TRBJ1-1, with unresolved D. The V and J ends lost 11 bases and 3 bases respectively, with 28 bases between them. The CDR3 covers 17 residues. The germline CDR1 and CDR2 sequences are MDHEN and SYDVKM. The CDR3 sequence: CAPLAGRPSLGDTEAFF. The CDR3 DNA is TGTGCCCCCCTCGCCGGACGTCCCTCTCTCGGGGACACTGAAGCTTTCTTT.

The rearrangement joins TRBV11-2 to TRBJ2-3; TRBD1 agrees at 7 bases. V lost 5 bases and J lost 2; bases outside the gene matches: 7. CDR1 and CDR2 (germline): SGHAT, FQNNGV. CDR3 length equals 15 residues. The CDR3 sequence: CASSPRTGFTDTQYF. For the CDR3, the DNA is TGTGCCAGCAGCCCTCGGACAGGATTCACAGATACGCAGTATTTT.

The chain carries TRBV6-4 and TRBJ2-2, with TRBD2 as a possible D gene (7 bases). The CDR3 is made up of 16 amino acids. Trimming pared 2 bases from V and 5 bases from J, leaving 15 bases between. Germline CDR1 reads MRHNA; CDR2 reads SNTAGT. The DNA for the CDR3 is TGTGCCAGCAGTGACACTCACAGGGAGGGGACCGGGGAGCTGTTTTTT. It is translated as CASSDTHREGTGELFF.

The chain employs TRBV6-1 and TRBJ2-7; TRBD2 matches 12 bases. Germline V gene data show CDR1 as MNHNS and CDR2 as SASEGT. CDR3 length equals 15 residues. The V gene end was trimmed by 4 bases and the J gene end by 2 bases; junction bases not matched to a gene: 3. CDR3 bases: TGTGCCAGCAGTGCCAGACTAGCGGGGGCCTACGAGCAGTACTTC. Translated: CASSARLAGAYEQYF.

J is TRBJ2-3 and V is TRBV4-2, with D possibly TRBD2 on 6 matching bases. The germline V and J ends were trimmed by 0 bases and 6 bases, with 16 bases remaining between them. The CDR3 is made up of 16 amino acids. Germline values: CDR1 LGHNA, CDR2 YNFKEQ. CDR3 coding DNA: TGTGCCAGCAGCCAAGAGGAGGGAGAGCTGAGGGATACGCAGTATTTT. Translating gives CASSQEEGELRDTQYF.

This clone was observed once. V and J are TRBV4-1 and TRBJ1-1, with D uncertain. Germline CDR1 is MGHRA and CDR2 is YSYEKL. The CDR3 loop spans 15 amino acids. V was pared by 1 base and J by 0 bases, with 9 bases between. CDR3 region: CASSQGSRVNTEAFF. The CDR3 DNA follows: TGCGCCAGCAGCCAAGGATCGCGGGTGAACACTGAAGCTTTCTTT.

CDR3 region: CASSTNTEAFF. The CDR3, as DNA: TGTGCCAGCAGTACAAACACTGAAGCTTTCTTT. This chain connects TRBV2 to TRBJ1-1, with unresolved D. The CDR3 runs to 11 residues. V lost 5 bases to trimming and J lost 2 bases, with 3 bases between them. CDR1 SNHLY and CDR2 FYNNEI come from the germline V gene.

The chain couples TRBV28 to TRBJ1-1; the match to TRBD1 covers 9 bases. The CDR3 covers 14 residues. Trimming at V came to 11 bases and at J to 5 bases, leaving 12 bases not matched to a gene. Germline V gene sequence: CDR1 MDHEN, CDR2 SYDVKM. This CDR3 is CAASPGQGGTEAFF. In DNA, the CDR3 is TGTGCCGCGTCTCCGGGACAGGGAGGGACTGAAGCTTTCTTT.

The chain couples TRBV5-6 to TRBJ2-7, with 14 bases matching TRBD2. This CDR3 has 15 residues. The V segment lost 4 bases and the J segment 3 bases; nucleotides outside the gene matches: 3. CDR1 and CDR2 from the germline V gene are SGHDT and YYEEEE. This chain's CDR3 is CASSGTSGSYYEQYF. The CDR3 nucleotides are TGTGCCAGCAGCGGGACTAGCGGGAGTTACTACGAGCAGTACTTC.